This is a list of T cell receptor beta chains from one sample in a study of blood T cell repertoires in COVID-19. The repertoire was sequenced with immunoSEQ multiplex PCR; TCRdb's copy has only in-frame clones and lacks some. The sample yields 130,000 to 150,000 clones, approximately 85% seen once. Sequenced sample: peripheral blood. These receptor sequences come from a woman in her sixties with COVID-19, enrolled during active disease. The CDR3 runs from the conserved cysteine through the conserved F or W. D genes are given only for firm matches. Size is omitted from some rows. Given values are once, few, many or a class for expanded clones.

D	length	size	J	V	DNA	CDR3
-	13	-	TRBJ1-2	TRBV6-5	TGTGCCACCACCCGAGCAGGAAGGAATGGCTACACCTTC	CATTRAGRNGYTF
-	14	-	TRBJ2-1	TRBV24-1	TGTGCCACCAGTGATTTCTACAGACATAATGAGCAGTTCTTC	CATSDFYRHNEQFF
-	14	-	TRBJ1-4	TRBV5-4	TGTGCCAGCAGCTTGGGCGGCGGTAATGAAAAACTGTTTTTT	CASSLGGGNEKLFF
TRBD2	15	-	TRBJ2-1	TRBV6-4	TGTGCCAGCAGTGACTCGAGCGGGGGGGTCAATGAGCAGTTCTTC	CASSDSSGGVNEQFF
TRBD1	14	once	TRBJ1-2	TRBV15	TGTGCCACCAGCAGAGATGACAGGGTCTATGGCTACACCTTC	CATSRDDRVYGYTF
-	14	-	TRBJ2-7	TRBV10-1	TGCGCCAGCAGTGAGTCGGTCGAAGGGGACGAGCAGTACTTC	CASSESVEGDEQYF
-	16	-	TRBJ1-3	TRBV2	TGTGCCAGCATCTTGGGCCAGGGAGGTCCTGGAAACACCATATATTTT	CASILGQGGPGNTIYF
TRBD2	15	-	TRBJ2-2	TRBV19	TGTGCCAGTAGTATAGAGGCCCAGCGGGGGGCCGAGCTGTTTTTT	CASSIEAQRGAELFF
TRBD1	19	once	TRBJ2-2	TRBV27	TGTGCCAGCAGTCCAGGGACAGGGAGAGTTGCTCAGGGAACCGGGGAGCTGTTTTTT	CASSPGTGRVAQGTGELFF
-	16	-	TRBJ2-1	TRBV7-6	TGTGCCAGCAGCTTACCCCCGGGGTACTCCTACAATGAGCAGTTCTTC	CASSLPPGYSYNEQFF
-	15	-	TRBJ1-2	TRBV7-2	TGTGCCAGCAGCTTAACCGCCCCTACTCCTTATGGCTACACCTTC	CASSLTAPTPYGYTF
-	14	-	TRBJ1-4	TRBV18	TGTGCCAGCTCACCAGGGCAGGGCATTGAAAAACTGTTTTTT	CASSPGQGIEKLFF
-	16	-	TRBJ1-6	TRBV5-1	TGCGCCAGCAGCTTGGAGAGTGGGGCATCTAATTCACCCCTCCACTTT	CASSLESGASNSPLHF
-	12	-	TRBJ1-1	TRBV6-5	TGTGCCAGCGGGCGGGGGAACACTGAAGCTTTCTTT	CASGRGNTEAFF
-	13	-	TRBJ1-2	TRBV3-1/TRBV3-2	TGTGCCAGCAGCCAAGGAACAGGCAGGGGCTACACCTTC	CASSQGTGRGYTF
TRBD2	17	few	TRBJ2-3	TRBV5-1	TGCGCCAGCAGCTTCCTTAGCGGGGCCCCAAGCACAGATACGCAGTATTTT	CASSFLSGAPSTDTQYF
TRBD1	15	-	TRBJ2-3	TRBV20-1	TGCAGTGCTAGTAATCAGGGGGCAACTACAGATACGCAGTATTTT	CSASNQGATTDTQYF
TRBD1	18	-	TRBJ2-6	TRBV5-1	TGCGCCAGCAGCTTGGCCCGGGACAGGGCCTCTGGGGCCAACGTCCTGACTTTC	CASSLARDRASGANVLTF
-	12	once	TRBJ2-7	TRBV29-1	TGCAGCGCCGGGGTAGGGCTGGGCGAGCAGTACTTC	CSAGVGLGEQYF
-	14	-	TRBJ1-3	TRBV2	TGTGCCAGCAGTGAAGCAGGAGGAGAAAACACCATATATTTT	CASSEAGGENTIYF
-	15	-	TRBJ2-1	TRBV7-8	TGTGCCAGCAGCAAGGAAGCGGGTCCCTACAATGAGCAGTTCTTC	CASSKEAGPYNEQFF
TRBD1	17	-	TRBJ1-1	TRBV5-1	TGCGCCAGCACCTCGGGACAGGGACCCGCTTTGAACACTGAAGCTTTCTTT	CASTSGQGPALNTEAFF
-	15	-	TRBJ1-4	TRBV3-1/TRBV3-2	TGTGCCAGCAGCCAAGACGCGGCCCTAAATGAAAAACTGTTTTTT	CASSQDAALNEKLFF
-	14	-	TRBJ1-1	TRBV10-3	TGTGCCATCCGGACTCAAACGGAGAACACTGAAGCTTTCTTT	CAIRTQTENTEAFF
-	12	-	TRBJ1-1	TRBV28	TGTGCCAGCACTCAGGGTGGCACTGAAGCTTTCTTT	CASTQGGTEAFF
-	13	-	TRBJ2-7	TRBV12-3/TRBV12-4	TGTGCCAGCGCCCGGGACACCACCTACGAGCAGTACTTC	CASARDTTYEQYF
TRBD2	17	-	TRBJ2-2	TRBV9	TGTGCCAGCAGCTCTACTAGCGGGGGGACCCACACCGGGGAGCTGTTTTTT	CASSSTSGGTHTGELFF
-	15	-	TRBJ1-6	TRBV7-2	TGTGCCAGCAGCTTAGTGAGGTCTCTCAGTTCACCCCTCCACTTT	CASSLVRSLSSPLHF
-	20	-	TRBJ1-1	TRBV9	TGTGCCAGCAGCGTAACCGTCGGCGCGGCGGAAACACTTATGAACACTGAAGCTTTCTTT	CASSVTVGAAETLMNTEAFF